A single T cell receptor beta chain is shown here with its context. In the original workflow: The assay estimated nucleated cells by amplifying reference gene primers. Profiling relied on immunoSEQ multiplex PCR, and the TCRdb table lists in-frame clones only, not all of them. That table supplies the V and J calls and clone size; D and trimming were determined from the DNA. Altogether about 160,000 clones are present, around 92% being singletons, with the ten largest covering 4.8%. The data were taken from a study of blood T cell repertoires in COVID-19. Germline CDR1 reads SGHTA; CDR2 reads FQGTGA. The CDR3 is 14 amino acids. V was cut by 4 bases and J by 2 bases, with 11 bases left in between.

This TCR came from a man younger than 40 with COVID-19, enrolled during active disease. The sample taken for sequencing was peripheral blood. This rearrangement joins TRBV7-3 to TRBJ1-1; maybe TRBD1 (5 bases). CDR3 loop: CASSSGGENTEAFF. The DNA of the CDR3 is TGTGCCAGCAGCTCGGGAGGGGAAAACACTGAAGCTTTCTTT.